This is a list of T cell receptor beta chains from one sample in a study of neoadjuvant anti-PD-1 for oral cavity cancer. Clones were read by immunoSEQ multiplex PCR, and TCRdb kept only the in-frame ones, dropping some. The data hold some 6,600 clones, with approximately 46% observed a single time. Here the sequenced sample was tumor tissue, taken before nivolumab (anti-PD-1) treatment. All receptors come from a person aged 40 to 85 with oral cavity squamous cell carcinoma. Each CDR3 is given with its conserved first and last residue. A D gene is named only where the DNA matches it firmly. The size entry is marked missing in some rows and otherwise reads once, few, many or a size class.

v_gene	d_gene	abundance	j_gene	CDR3aa	CDR3nt
TRBV7-2	TRBD1	once	TRBJ1-5	CASSLEGTDNQPQHF	TGTGCCAGCAGCTTAGAGGGGACAGACAATCAGCCCCAGCATTTT
TRBV11-2	NA	NA	TRBJ2-3	CASSARVTDTQYF	TGTGCCAGCAGCGCCAGGGTGACAGATACGCAGTATTTT
TRBV11-1	NA	NA	TRBJ2-1	CASSLWDTNFGQFF	TGTGCCAGCAGCTTATGGGACACGAACTTCGGGCAGTTCTTC
TRBV5-1	NA	NA	TRBJ1-1	CASRGLGDNTEAFF	TGCGCCAGCAGGGGGTTAGGAGATAACACTGAAGCTTTCTTT
TRBV4-3	NA	NA	TRBJ2-6	CASSQGIDGANVLTF	TGCGCCAGCAGCCAAGGTATCGATGGGGCCAACGTCCTGACTTTC
TRBV2	NA	NA	TRBJ2-2	CASSEQGLGELFF	TGTGCCAGCAGTGAACAGGGATTAGGGGAGCTGTTTTTT
TRBV6-4	NA	few	TRBJ2-3	CASSDGRTDTQYF	TGTGCCAGCAGTGACGGCCGGACAGATACGCAGTATTTT
TRBV5-4	TRBD1	NA	TRBJ1-2	CASSHPTGGGYGYTF	TGTGCCAGCAGCCACCCGACAGGGGGCGGCTATGGCTACACCTTC
TRBV19	TRBD1	NA	TRBJ1-6	CANSGQGVNSPLHF	TGTGCCAACTCGGGACAGGGGGTTAATTCACCCCTCCACTTT
TRBV18	TRBD2	NA	TRBJ2-1	CASSPSSGVLDNEQFF	TGTGCCAGCTCACCATCTAGCGGGGTCTTGGACAATGAGCAGTTCTTC
TRBV5-1	TRBD2	NA	TRBJ2-1	CATKDGGGLYNEQFF	TGCGCCACCAAAGACGGCGGGGGGCTTTACAATGAGCAGTTCTTC
TRBV27	NA	medium-sized	TRBJ2-2	CATYWGGELFF	TGTGCCACCTACTGGGGGGGGGAGCTGTTTTTT
TRBV28	NA	NA	TRBJ2-6	CASSPPPAGANVLTF	TGTGCCAGCAGTCCTCCTCCGGCTGGGGCCAACGTCCTGACTTTC
TRBV7-9	TRBD2	medium-sized	TRBJ2-1	CASSSRGGRDNEQFF	TGTGCCAGCAGCTCTCGCGGGGGGCGGGACAATGAGCAGTTCTTC
TRBV29-1	NA	NA	TRBJ1-1	CSVAGGNTEAFF	TGCAGCGTTGCCGGGGGGAACACTGAAGCTTTCTTT
TRBV5-5	NA	NA	TRBJ2-7	CASSLGPTSDEQYF	TGTGCCAGCAGCTTGGGACCTACTTCGGACGAGCAGTACTTC
TRBV29-1	NA	once	TRBJ2-7	CSVEGSPYEQYF	TGCAGCGTTGAGGGCTCTCCCTACGAGCAGTACTTC
TRBV9	NA	NA	TRBJ2-5	CASSVSRGGETQYF	TGTGCCAGCAGCGTCTCCCGGGGAGGCGAGACCCAGTACTTC
TRBV6-4	NA	few	TRBJ2-3	CASSDGRTDTQYF	TGTGCCAGCAGTGACGGCCGCACAGATACGCAGTATTTT
TRBV5-1	NA	few	TRBJ2-2	CASSLVGPDTGELFF	TGCGCCAGCAGCTTGGTTGGTCCAGATACCGGGGAGCTGTTTTTT
TRBV10-1	NA	few	TRBJ1-5	CASSETSNQPQHF	TGCGCCAGCAGTGAGACAAGCAATCAGCCCCAGCATTTT
TRBV18	NA	few	TRBJ1-2	CASSPPSNYGYTF	TGTGCCAGCTCACCACCGTCTAACTATGGCTACACCTTC
TRBV25-1	TRBD2	NA	TRBJ2-2	CASSDGLAGGSSGELFF	TGTGCCAGCAGTGATGGACTAGCGGGGGGGTCCTCCGGGGAGCTGTTTTTT
TRBV29-1	NA	NA	TRBJ2-7	CSVDWGAGGGEQYF	TGCAGCGTTGATTGGGGGGCAGGGGGAGGTGAGCAGTACTTC
TRBV5-6	NA	NA	TRBJ1-6	CASSIGGNWGNSPLHF	TGTGCCAGCAGCATCGGGGGGAATTGGGGTAATTCACCCCTCCACTTT
TRBV5-6	NA	NA	TRBJ2-7	CASSTSRGEQYF	TGTGCCAGCAGCACATCCAGGGGCGAGCAGTACTTC
TRBV7-9	NA	NA	TRBJ2-4	CASSARTDREGIQYF	TGTGCCAGCAGCGCAAGGACTGACCGCGAGGGCATTCAGTACTTC
TRBV5-1	NA	NA	TRBJ1-3	CASSWDRGSGNTIYF	TGCGCCAGCAGCTGGGACCGGGGCTCTGGAAACACCATATATTTT
TRBV30	NA	NA	TRBJ1-4	CAWSATLRGNEKLFF	TGTGCCTGGAGTGCTACGCTGAGGGGGAATGAAAAACTGTTTTTT
TRBV4-3	TRBD1	few	TRBJ1-4	CASSPHGAGGASNEKLFF	TGCGCCAGCAGCCCCCACGGCGCAGGGGGCGCATCTAATGAAAAACTGTTTTTT
TRBV29-1	NA	NA	TRBJ2-1	CSVESLRDEQFF	TGCAGCGTTGAAAGCCTGCGGGATGAGCAGTTCTTC
TRBV5-1	NA	few	TRBJ1-1	CASSLSGTGAEAFF	TGCGCCAGCAGCTTATCGGGGACTGGCGCTGAAGCTTTCTTT
TRBV7-9	NA	NA	TRBJ2-3	CASSPLGDTQYF	TGTGCCAGCAGCCCCTTAGGGGATACGCAGTATTTT
TRBV9	TRBD2	NA	TRBJ2-1	CASSDGGGAVNEQFF	TGTGCCAGCAGCGACGGCGGGGGGGCCGTCAATGAGCAGTTCTTC
TRBV9	NA	once	TRBJ1-2	CASSPTPGANNYGYTF	TGTGCCAGCAGCCCAACCCCGGGAGCTAATAACTATGGCTACACCTTC
TRBV19	TRBD1	NA	TRBJ1-1	CASSIPLPAGTGAKVTEAFF	TGTGCCAGTAGTATCCCACTACCAGCCGGGACAGGGGCTAAAGTCACTGAAGCTTTCTTT
TRBV4-3	NA	NA	TRBJ1-1	CASSQPDRDTEAFF	TGCGCCAGCAGCCAACCAGACAGAGACACTGAAGCTTTCTTT
TRBV6-6	NA	NA	TRBJ2-3	CASTPIPGTDTQYF	TGTGCCAGCACCCCAATCCCAGGCACAGATACGCAGTATTTT
TRBV5-1	NA	few	TRBJ2-7	CASSLAGTSYEQYF	TGCGCCAGCAGCTTGGCAGGGACCTCCTACGAGCAGTACTTC
TRBV5-4	TRBD1	NA	TRBJ2-3	CASSTTGGTDTQYF	TGTGCCAGCAGCACGACAGGGGGCACAGATACGCAGTATTTT
TRBV9	TRBD1	NA	TRBJ2-2	CASSLTGTGGTGELFF	TGTGCCAGCAGCTTGACCGGGACAGGGGGCACCGGGGAGCTGTTTTTT